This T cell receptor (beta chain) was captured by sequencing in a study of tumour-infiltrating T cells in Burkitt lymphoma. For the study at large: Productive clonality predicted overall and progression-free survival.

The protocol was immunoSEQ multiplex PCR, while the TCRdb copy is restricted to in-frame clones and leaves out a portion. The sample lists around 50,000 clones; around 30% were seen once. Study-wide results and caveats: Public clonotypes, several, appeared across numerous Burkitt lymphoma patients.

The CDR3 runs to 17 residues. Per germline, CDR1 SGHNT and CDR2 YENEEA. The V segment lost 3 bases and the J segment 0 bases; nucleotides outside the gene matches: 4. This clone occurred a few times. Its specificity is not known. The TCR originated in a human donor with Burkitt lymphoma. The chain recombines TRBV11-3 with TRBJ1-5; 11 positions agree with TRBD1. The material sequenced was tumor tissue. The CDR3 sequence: CASSLGQGDYSNQPQHF. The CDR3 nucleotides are TGTGCCAGCAGCTTGGGACAGGGGGATTATAGCAATCAGCCCCAGCATTTT. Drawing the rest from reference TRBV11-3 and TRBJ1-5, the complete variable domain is EAGVVQSPRYKIIEKKQPVAFWCNPISGHNTLYWYLQNLGQGPELLIRYENEEAVDDSQLPKDRFSAERLKGVDSTLKIQPAELGDSAVYLCASSLGQGDYSNQPQHFGDGTRLSIL.